This entry is about one T cell receptor (beta chain). Its antigen is unidentified. One end of the junction fails to match germline, which may point to a read error. Individual cDNA molecules received unique molecular identifiers during library preparation. TCRdb re-derived calls from the 5' RACE reads in MiXCR, one entry per CDR3 protein. The data contain some 96,000 distinct CDR3 sequences, approximately 13% of them singletons. This entry is derived from a study of early T cells in non-severe SARS-CoV-2 infection. Whole-study findings and limits: Private and CD4 specificities were missed by VDJdb matching, which favored anti-spike CD8 responses.

The germline V gene encodes CDR1 SGDLS and CDR2 YYNGEE. The CDR3 runs to 12 residues. Material: whole blood. The receptor was isolated from an adult who was a healthcare worker with PCR-confirmed SARS-CoV-2 infection or an uninfected control (not recorded which). V and J are TRBV9 and TRBJ2-1, with 7 bases aligning to TRBD1. Written as DNA, the CDR3 is TGTGCCAGCAGGGTTCCCGGGACAGCAAAGGTCTTC. Encoded protein: CASRVPGTAKVF.